This entry lists 27 T cell receptor beta chains sequenced from one sample in a study of siplizumab effects on memory and regulatory T cells. The assay was immunoSEQ multiplex PCR, and TCRdb's table has in-frame clones only and misses some. This sample has about 100,000 clones, with about 95% found just once. The sample comprised non-Treg CD4+ T cells sorted from blood. The source of these receptors is a human donor in good health.

The V gene is TRBV2, the J gene TRBJ2-2; the D gene is possibly TRBD2 (5 bases). The CDR3 is made up of 14 amino acids. Germline V CDR1 and CDR2: SNHLY, FYNNEI. Trimming left V 6 bases short and J 2 bases short, with 10 bases between. In DNA form, the CDR3 reads TGTGCCAGCAGCGAACTAGGAAACACCGGGGAGCTGTTTTTT. Translation gives CASSELGNTGELFF.

V gene TRBV10-3 combines with J gene TRBJ1-5, with a weak D call TRBD1 (5 bases). The CDR3 has 14 residues. The germline gives CDR1 ENHRY, CDR2 SYGVKD. V lost 6 bases, J lost 6 bases, and 15 bases lay in between. The CDR3 spells CAISDDSFIQPQHF. The DNA for the CDR3 is TGTGCCATCAGCGACGACAGTTTCATTCAGCCCCAGCATTTT.

The CDR3 protein is CASRSAGRAYNEQFF. DNA of the CDR3: TGTGCCAGCAGGTCAGCGGGGCGAGCCTACAATGAGCAGTTCTTC. This chain uses TRBV28 with TRBJ2-1; 7 bases map to TRBD2. Trimming took 6 bases from V and 2 from J; bases not matched to a gene: 7. Germline values: CDR1 MDHEN, CDR2 SYDVKM. This CDR3 has 15 residues.

The chain uses TRBV27 and TRBJ2-1; TRBD1 agrees at 9 bases. The V segment lost 2 bases and the J segment 3 bases; nucleotides outside the gene matches: 2. The CDR3 is 15 residues long. CDR1 and CDR2 (germline): MNHEY, SMNVEV (reference sequence). CDR3 sequence (DNA): TGTGCCAGCAGTTTAACAGGGGGCCGCTACAATGAGCAGTTCTTC. Translated, it gives CASSLTGGRYNEQFF.

The chain is built from TRBV29-1 and TRBJ2-5; D perhaps matches TRBD1 (5 bases). The V end lost 1 base, the J end lost 2 bases, and 5 bases lay between the germline ends. The CDR3 loop spans 12 amino acids. Germline-derived CDR1 and CDR2 are SQVTM and ANQGSEA. The CDR3 DNA reads TGCAGCGTTGAAGCAGGGCAAGAGACCCAGTACTTC. It yields the protein CSVEAGQETQYF.

The rearrangement links TRBV7-9 to TRBJ2-7, with 8 positions matching TRBD1. Trimming cost V 1 base and J 1 base; bases outside gene matches: 6. CDR3 length: 16 amino acids. CDR1 is SEHNR, CDR2 FQNEAQ, per germline (reference sequence). CDR3 region: CASSLGLRTGSYEQYF. CDR3 DNA: TGTGCCAGCAGCTTAGGTTTAAGGACAGGGTCCTACGAGCAGTACTTC.

This chain links TRBV9 with TRBJ1-4, with 8 bases matching TRBD1. The length of the CDR3 is 18 residues. V shed 3 bases and J 8 bases; nucleotides not matched to a gene: 18. Germline V gene sequence: CDR1 SGDLS, CDR2 YYNGEE. The CDR3 region is CASSADPGGTGLREKLFF. CDR3 bases: TGTGCCAGCAGCGCCGATCCGGGGGGGACAGGACTTAGGGAAAAACTGTTTTTT.

CDR3 region: CASSLLAGDSILRNTIYF. For the CDR3, the DNA is TGTGCCAGCAGTTTATTAGCAGGGGATAGTATCTTGAGAAACACCATATATTTT. This chain joins TRBV28 and TRBJ1-3; possibly TRBD1 for D (6 bases). This CDR3 is 18 amino acids long. Trimming removed 1 base from V and 5 bases from J, with 21 bases in between. The germline gives CDR1 MDHEN, CDR2 SYDVKM. The variable domain in full, completed from reference TRBV28 and TRBJ1-3, reads DVKVTQSSRYLVKRTGEKVFLECVQDMDHENMFWYRQDPGLGLRLIYFSYDVKMKEKGDIPEGYSVSREKKERFSLILESASTNQTSMYLCASSLLAGDSILRNTIYFGEGSWLTVV.

The gene calls are TRBV7-3 and TRBJ2-7, with D possibly called TRBD1 or TRBD2 (6 bases each). Germline lookup yields CDR1 SGHTA and CDR2 FQGTGA. V dropped 6 bases and J dropped 4 bases, with 22 bases sitting between them. The CDR3 has 16 amino acids. Here the CDR3 reads CASSPQGPGVTYEQYF. The CDR3 region has the DNA TGTGCCAGCAGTCCACAGGGTCCGGGAGTAACGTACGAGCAGTACTTC.

The V gene is TRBV7-9, the J gene TRBJ2-1, with 13 bases matching TRBD2. Germline CDR1 reads SEHNR; CDR2 reads FQNEAQ (reference sequence). Trimming cost V 3 bases and J 3 bases; bases outside gene matches: 5. The length of the CDR3 is 17 residues. CDR3 sequence reads: CASSFSLAGGHYNEQFF. As DNA, the CDR3 is TGTGCCAGCAGCTTTTCACTAGCGGGAGGGCACTACAATGAGCAGTTCTTC. Combining the CDR3 with reference TRBV7-9 and TRBJ2-1 gives the whole variable domain DTGVSQNPRHKITKRGQNVTFRCDPISEHNRLYWYRQTLGQGPEFLTYFQNEAQLEKSRLLSDRFSAERPKGSFSTLEIQRTEQGDSAMYLCASSFSLAGGHYNEQFFGPGTRLTVL.

V gene TRBV10-1 combines with J gene TRBJ2-1; 9 bases map to TRBD2. V gave up 2 bases and J gave up 5 bases; unmatched junction bases: 7. This CDR3 region has 16 residues. CDR1 is WNHNN and CDR2 is SYGVQD in the germline V gene (reference sequence). The CDR3 region has the DNA TGCGCCAGCAGTGAGCGTAGTAGCGGGAGTCACAATGAGCAGTTCTTC. Translated, it gives CASSERSSGSHNEQFF.

This clone was recorded a few times. The rearrangement joins TRBV6-5 to TRBJ2-7, with D possibly being TRBD2 (6 bases). Trimming left V 2 bases short and J 12 bases short, with 11 bases between. Germline CDR1 MNHEY, CDR2 SVGAGI. The CDR3 length is 11 residues. CDR3 in amino acids: CASSYGGVLYF. CDR3 in DNA: TGTGCCAGCAGTTACGGAGGGGTCCTGTACTTC.

The rearrangement uses TRBV5-6 and TRBJ2-2; 10 positions agree with TRBD2. V gave up 4 bases and J gave up 6 bases; unmatched junction bases: 9. The germline V gene has CDR1 SGHDT and CDR2 YYEEEE. The CDR3 contains 16 residues. The DNA for the CDR3 is TGTGCCAGCAGCATAATTGAGCGGGAGGGGGCCGGGGAGCTGTTTTTT. Translating gives CASSIIEREGAGELFF.

J is TRBJ2-5 and V is TRBV6-5; D unresolved. CDR3 size: 12 residues. Per germline, CDR1 MNHEY and CDR2 SVGAGI. Trimming pared 4 bases from V and 4 bases from J, leaving 7 bases between. Here the CDR3 reads CASSFAPETQYF. The CDR3 region has the DNA TGTGCCAGCAGTTTTGCTCCAGAGACCCAGTACTTC.

The V call is TRBV19, the J call TRBJ1-2; maybe TRBD1 (5 bases). V was shortened by 3 bases and J by 6 bases, with 23 bases between the two germline ends. Germline CDR1 is LNHDA and CDR2 is SQIVND (reference sequence). The CDR3 extends over 17 amino acids. CDR3 coding DNA: TGTGCCAGTAGTATTAAGGCCCGGTCTCCAGGGAGGGATGGCTACACCTTC. This codes for CASSIKARSPGRDGYTF.

The chain has TRBV6-1 and TRBJ2-1, with TRBD2 identical over 11 bases. This CDR3 has 14 residues. The germline gives CDR1 MNHNS, CDR2 SASEGT. V was pared by 7 bases and J by 3 bases, with 2 bases of the junction left unmatched. The CDR3 spells CASIGTSGYNEQFF. The CDR3 coding sequence is TGTGCCAGCATTGGGACTAGCGGCTACAATGAGCAGTTCTTC.

The CDR3 loop reads CAWKLGLLGPGELFF. The CDR3 DNA sequence: TGTGCCTGGAAGTTAGGGCTGCTGGGGCCCGGGGAGCTGTTTTTT. The gene calls are TRBV30 and TRBJ2-2; a possible D gene is TRBD1 (5 bases). Germline V CDR1 and CDR2: GTSNPN, SVGIG (reference sequence). The CDR3 is made up of 15 amino acids. The V gene lost 4 bases and the J gene lost 6 bases, with 18 bases spanning the gap.

This clone was seen a handful of times. This rearrangement joins TRBV4-2 to TRBJ2-5; 9 bases fit TRBD2. The CDR3 sequence is 17 residues long. Trimming at V came to 4 bases and at J to 1 base, leaving 10 bases not matched to a gene. Per the germline V gene, CDR1 is LGHNA and CDR2 is YNFKEQ. In nucleotides, the CDR3 is TGTGCCAGCAGCCCAGGCGGGGCTAGCGGGATCCAAGAGACCCAGTACTTC. Protein: CASSPGGASGIQETQYF.

V and J are TRBV30 and TRBJ1-1; unclear D gene. Looked up from germline, CDR1 is GTSNPN and CDR2 is SVGIG (reference sequence). Trimming took 5 bases from V and 8 from J, leaving 12 bases between them. The CDR3 spans 11 residues. The CDR3 is CAWARAGEAFF. For the CDR3, the DNA is TGTGCCTGGGCTAGGGCCGGGGAAGCTTTCTTT.

The gene calls are TRBV7-2 and TRBJ2-2; D uncertain. V lost 11 bases, J lost 4 bases, and 20 bases lay in between. The germline V gene has CDR1 SGHTA and CDR2 FQGNSA. The CDR3 totals 15 residues. CDR3 protein: CAGSKSGSSTGELFF. CDR3 coding DNA: TGTGCCGGAAGCAAATCCGGCTCCAGCACCGGGGAGCTGTTTTTT. Full variable domain (outside the CDR3, taken from reference TRBV7-2 and TRBJ2-2): GAGVSQSPSNKVTEKGKDVELRCDPISGHTALYWYRQSLGQGLEFLIYFQGNSAPDKSGLPSDRFSAERTGGSVSTLTIQRTQQEDSAVYLCAGSKSGSSTGELFFGEGSRLTVL.

The chain employs TRBV28 and TRBJ2-2; D is perhaps TRBD1 or TRBD2 (5 bases each). With 6 bases removed from V and 6 bases from J, the gap between germline ends came to 14 bases. The CDR3 is 14 amino acids. From germline, CDR1 is MDHEN and CDR2 SYDVKM. CDR3 sequence reads: CASSRDHPAGELFF. The CDR3 region has the DNA TGTGCCAGCAGCAGGGACCACCCAGCCGGGGAGCTGTTTTTT.

V gene TRBV5-1 combines with J gene TRBJ2-1; 7 bases align to TRBD2. J gave up 4 bases and V 2 bases, and 6 bases lay outside the gene matches. The CDR3 totals 15 residues. The germline V gene encodes CDR1 SGHRS and CDR2 YFSETQ. The CDR3 region is CASSFGGSSYNEQFF. CDR3 nucleotide sequence: TGCGCCAGCAGCTTCGGCGGGAGTAGTTACAATGAGCAGTTCTTC.

The gene calls are TRBV6-1 and TRBJ1-5; D call uncertain. V lost 1 base and J lost 0, with 7 bases in between. The CDR3 sequence is 15 residues long. The germline V gene encodes CDR1 MNHNS and CDR2 SASEGT. The CDR3 DNA reads as TGTGCCAGCAGTGAAGATTTCGTTAGCAATCAGCCCCAGCATTTT. Its protein product is CASSEDFVSNQPQHF.

This clone has only one observation. The J gene is TRBJ1-4, the V gene TRBV28; TRBD1 matches at 10 bases. CDR3 size: 14 residues. Looked up from germline, CDR1 is MDHEN and CDR2 is SYDVKM. V lost 6 bases to trimming and J lost 7 bases; unmatched junction nucleotides: 5. The CDR3 sequence: CASSQTGGGEKLFF. CDR3 DNA: TGTGCCAGCAGCCAGACAGGGGGCGGTGAAAAACTGTTTTTT. The whole variable domain, filled in from reference TRBV28 and TRBJ1-4, reads DVKVTQSSRYLVKRTGEKVFLECVQDMDHENMFWYRQDPGLGLRLIYFSYDVKMKEKGDIPEGYSVSREKKERFSLILESASTNQTSMYLCASSQTGGGEKLFFGSGTQLSVL.

The chain uses TRBV27 and TRBJ1-6; D is undetermined. CDR1 is MNHEY and CDR2 is SMNVEV in the germline V gene (reference sequence). This CDR3 has 12 residues. The germline V and J ends were trimmed by 3 bases and 8 bases, with 5 bases remaining between them. The CDR3 DNA is TGTGCCAGCAGTTTCTTGGATTCACCCCTCCACTTT. This gives the protein CASSFLDSPLHF.

This clone was seen just once. The CDR3 DNA reads TGTGCCAGCAGTTACCATCGTGCTAGCAAACAAGAGACCCAGTACTTC. Its protein is CASSYHRASKQETQYF. V is TRBV6-5 and J is TRBJ2-5; tentative D call: TRBD2 (5 bases). The CDR3 loop spans 16 amino acids. The germline CDR1 and CDR2 sequences are MNHEY and SVGAGI. Trimming stripped 2 bases from V and 2 bases from J, with 15 bases between.

This chain uses TRBV7-2 with TRBJ2-1; D gene ambiguous. Germline lookup yields CDR1 SGHTA and CDR2 FQGNSA. V was pared by 2 bases and J by 10 bases, with 9 bases between. The CDR3 totals 12 residues. This CDR3 is CASSLNAKEQFF. In DNA form, the CDR3 reads TGTGCCAGCAGCTTAAATGCCAAGGAGCAGTTCTTC.